A single TCR beta chain is shown here with its context. This record belongs to a study of blood T cell repertoires in COVID-19. Germline V lookup: CDR1 SGHAT, CDR2 FQNNGV. Trimming shortened V by 5 bases and J by 6 bases, and 19 bases separated the two germline ends. The CDR3 covers 15 residues. The assay was immunoSEQ multiplex PCR, and TCRdb's table has in-frame clones only and misses some. The data show about 200,000 clones, about 88% seen once. J is TRBJ1-2 and V is TRBV11-2; D is possibly TRBD1 (6 bases). The sequencing sample was made of peripheral blood. This clonotype originated in a man in his fifties with COVID-19, enrolled during active disease. The DNA of the CDR3 is TGTGCCAGCAGCAGGCCGCGGACAGTGGAGAATGGCTACACCTTC. This encodes CASSRPRTVENGYTF.